The 31 T cell receptor beta chains given below trace back to one sample, sequenced in a study of shared clonotypes between healthy human individuals. Only in-frame clones appear in the TCRdb table, and some are missing; sequencing was by immunoSEQ multiplex PCR. The repertoire holds about 2.5 million clones, about nine tenths seen once, with 0.37% in the top ten. Sequenced material: naive CD4+ T cells from PBMCs. Subset in this sample: CD45RA+ positively selected. The source is a man in his late teens or twenties in good health. Some clones in this sample may be carry-over from other donors' samples.

This chain uses TRBV28 with TRBJ2-5; D unclear. CDR3 size: 14 residues. Germline CDR1 MDHEN, CDR2 SYDVKM. Deletions cut 2 bases from V and 5 bases from J, with 12 bases between. In nucleotides, the CDR3 is TGTGCCAGCAGTTTAGTCCTGGCAAGTGAGACCCAGTACTTC. This gives the protein CASSLVLASETQYF.

This sequence joins TRBV9 and TRBJ2-4, with 9 bases that match TRBD1. The ends lost 0 bases at V and 4 bases at J; junction bases unmatched: 5. CDR1 is SGDLS and CDR2 is YYNGEE in the germline V gene. CDR3 size: 16 residues. Here the CDR3 reads CASSVGGQGTKNIQYF. CDR3 sequence (DNA): TGTGCCAGCAGCGTAGGGGGACAGGGAACAAAAAACATTCAGTACTTC.

The chain uses TRBV6-1 and TRBJ2-2; perhaps D is TRBD1 or TRBD2 (6 bases each). This CDR3 has 15 amino acids. In germline, CDR1 is MNHNS, CDR2 SASEGT. V gave up 6 bases and J gave up 6 bases, with 17 bases separating them. The DNA of the CDR3 is TGTGCCAGCAGGGTTCAAGGGGGGTACGCCGGGGAGCTGTTTTTT. Amino acid sequence: CASRVQGGYAGELFF.

This chain joins TRBV9 and TRBJ2-5; tentatively, D is TRBD1 (6 bases). CDR1 SGDLS and CDR2 YYNGEE come from the germline V gene. V lost 0 bases to trimming and J lost 2 bases, with 11 bases between them. The CDR3 is 15 residues long. The CDR3 protein is CASSVGTARQETQYF. In DNA, the CDR3 is TGTGCCAGCAGCGTAGGGACAGCAAGACAAGAGACCCAGTACTTC.

The rearrangement links TRBV6-6 to TRBJ1-1, with D possibly matching TRBD1 (5 bases). Trimming removed 6 bases from V and 2 bases from J, with 10 bases in between. The length of the CDR3 is 13 residues. Germline values: CDR1 MNHNY, CDR2 SVGAGI (reference sequence). For the CDR3, the DNA is TGTGCCAGCAGCCCCGACAGTAACACTGAAGCTTTCTTT. Translation gives CASSPDSNTEAFF.

The chain links TRBV30 to TRBJ1-2; D is perhaps TRBD1 (5 bases). Germline CDR1 is GTSNPN and CDR2 is SVGIG (reference sequence). The length of the CDR3 is 13 residues. The V gene lost 5 bases and the J gene lost 5 bases, with 15 bases spanning the gap. CDR3 region: CAWVDSGVYGYTF. CDR3 nucleotides: TGTGCCTGGGTTGACAGTGGAGTTTATGGCTACACCTTC.

V is TRBV7-3 and J is TRBJ2-1; the match to TRBD2 covers 7 bases. The CDR3 has 14 residues. Trimming cost V 4 bases and J 5 bases; bases outside gene matches: 5. Germline V CDR1 and CDR2: SGHTA, FQGTGA. The CDR3 region has the DNA TGTGCCAGCAGCTGGAGTCTAGCGGACAATGAGCAGTTCTTC. Its translation: CASSWSLADNEQFF.

This clone appeared a single time. CDR3 sequence reads: CATRTGPYNEQFF. The DNA of the CDR3 is TGTGCCACAAGGACAGGGCCTTACAATGAGCAGTTCTTC. This chain connects TRBV6-6 to TRBJ2-1; 8 nucleotides line up with TRBD1. V lost 10 bases and J lost 4; bases outside the gene matches: 6. Per the germline V gene, CDR1 is MNHNY and CDR2 is SVGAGI (reference sequence). The CDR3 runs 13 residues.

This chain connects TRBV9 to TRBJ2-7, with 9 bases fitting TRBD1. The CDR3 spans 16 residues. From germline, CDR1 is SGDLS and CDR2 YYNGEE. After removal of 3 bases from V and 6 bases from J, the junction contained 13 bases not matched to a gene. The CDR3 loop is CASSAGPGTGLLEQYF. The CDR3 DNA reads TGTGCCAGCAGCGCGGGCCCCGGGACAGGGCTGCTCGAGCAGTACTTC.

V and J are TRBV4-1 and TRBJ2-2; D might be TRBD1 (6 bases). The CDR3 has 14 residues. V was clipped by 11 bases and J by 0 bases, with 13 bases between them. Germline V CDR1 and CDR2: MGHRA, YSYEKL. DNA of the CDR3: TGCGCCCATAAGGACAGCGCGAACACCGGGGAGCTGTTTTTT. As protein: CAHKDSANTGELFF.

V is TRBV28 and J is TRBJ2-7; D is uncertain. The CDR3 extends over 12 amino acids. Per germline, CDR1 MDHEN and CDR2 SYDVKM. Deletions cut 5 bases from V and 2 bases from J, with 7 bases between. Here the CDR3 reads CASSRSTYEQYF. In DNA form, the CDR3 reads TGTGCCAGCAGTCGCAGCACCTACGAGCAGTACTTC.

The rearrangement joins TRBV28 to TRBJ2-1; TRBD2 matches at 10 bases. In germline, CDR1 is MDHEN, CDR2 SYDVKM. The CDR3 length is 16 residues. The trim removed 7 bases at V and 3 bases at J, leaving 9 bases unmatched. CDR3 coding DNA: TGTGCCAGCACCCAAATCCCTAGCGGGAGCTACAATGAGCAGTTCTTC. It codes for CASTQIPSGSYNEQFF.

The V call is TRBV9, the J call TRBJ2-2, with TRBD1 identical over 7 bases. Unmatched junction bases numbered 8, after V lost 3 bases and J lost 6 bases. The CDR3 length is 15 residues. Looked up from germline, CDR1 is SGDLS and CDR2 is YYNGEE. CDR3 in DNA: TGTGCCAGCAGCGGCCAGGGGGAACCCTCCGGGGAGCTGTTTTTT. Protein: CASSGQGEPSGELFF.

V gene TRBV4-3 combines with J gene TRBJ2-5; D is perhaps TRBD2 (5 bases). In germline, CDR1 is LGHNA, CDR2 YSLEER. With 5 bases removed from V and 3 bases from J, the gap between germline ends came to 10 bases. CDR3 length: 13 amino acids. The CDR3 is CASSGGQKETQYF. DNA for the CDR3: TGCGCCAGCAGCGGCGGGCAGAAAGAGACCCAGTACTTC.

Only one count was recorded for this clone. The chain recombines TRBV28 with TRBJ2-2; 7 bases fit TRBD1. Trimming removed 6 bases from V and 8 bases from J; junction bases left unmatched: 12. Per the germline V gene, CDR1 is MDHEN and CDR2 is SYDVKM. The CDR3 is 15 residues long. CDR3 residues: CASRPSTGFLGELFF. The CDR3 DNA follows: TGTGCCAGCAGGCCATCGACAGGGTTCCTAGGGGAGCTGTTTTTT.

CDR3 protein: CASSFVQGVSNQPQHF. The CDR3 nucleotides are TGTGCCAGCAGTTTCGTGCAGGGAGTTAGCAATCAGCCCCAGCATTTT. The chain joins TRBV28 to TRBJ1-5; D is possibly TRBD1 (5 bases). Germline CDR1 MDHEN, CDR2 SYDVKM. Trimming shortened V by 3 bases and J by 0 bases, and 12 bases separated the two germline ends. This CDR3 region has 16 residues.

The chain joins TRBV7-2 to TRBJ2-6; D call uncertain. V dropped 2 bases and J dropped 4 bases, with 3 bases sitting between them. The length of the CDR3 is 13 residues. Germline V gene data show CDR1 as SGHTA and CDR2 as FQGNSA. CDR3 residues: CASSLYGANVLTF. The CDR3 nucleotides are TGTGCCAGCAGCTTATACGGGGCCAACGTCCTGACTTTC.

This clone was seen a single time. V gene TRBV18 combines with J gene TRBJ2-2; 7 bases align to TRBD2. This CDR3 is 16 amino acids long. CDR1 and CDR2 (germline): KGHSH, LQKENI. J gave up 2 bases and V 1 base, and 4 bases lay outside the gene matches. The CDR3 DNA is TGTGCCAGCTCACCACGCGCGGGGGTTAACACCGGGGAGCTGTTTTTT. The encoded protein is CASSPRAGVNTGELFF.

Notes on this clone: Relative to the germline gene, one junction end is altered; a read error may explain this. The gene calls are TRBV7-3 and TRBJ2-1; 9 nucleotides line up with TRBD1. This CDR3 has 14 amino acids. In germline, CDR1 is SGHTA, CDR2 FQGTGA. The CDR3 bases are TGTGCCAGCAGCGTAACAGGGGGCATATATGAGCAGTTCTTC. Its translation is CASSVTGGIYEQFF.

CDR3 in DNA: TGTGCCAGCAGCTTACAGGGACAGCGCACAGATACGCAGTATTTT. It translates to CASSLQGQRTDTQYF. This chain joins TRBV11-3 and TRBJ2-3; 7 positions agree with TRBD1. From germline, CDR1 is SGHNT and CDR2 YENEEA. V shed 2 bases, J shed 1 base, and the junction held 3 bases outside the gene matches. The length of the CDR3 is 15 residues.

The chain carries TRBV11-3 and TRBJ2-1, with 13 nucleotides matching TRBD2. Germline-derived CDR1 and CDR2 are SGHNT and YENEEA. V was pared by 1 base and J by 10 bases, with 4 bases of the junction left unmatched. The CDR3 contains 15 residues. The DNA of the CDR3 is TGTGCCAGCAGCTTAGGACTAGCGGGAGGTCGGGAGCAGTTCTTC. Amino acid sequence: CASSLGLAGGREQFF.

The chain joins TRBV7-8 to TRBJ2-7; 10 bases fit TRBD2. The CDR3 is made up of 16 amino acids. Germline loops: CDR1 SGHVS, CDR2 FQNEAQ. J lost 0 bases, V lost 5 bases, and 7 bases had no gene match. The CDR3 region has the DNA TGTGCCAGCAGCAGCACTAGCGGGAAGAGCTCCTACGAGCAGTACTTC. Encoded protein: CASSSTSGKSSYEQYF.

The rearrangement uses TRBV28 and TRBJ1-3; the D is unclear. The CDR3 contains 13 residues. With 9 bases removed from V and 4 bases from J, the gap between germline ends came to 13 bases. Germline V CDR1 and CDR2: MDHEN, SYDVKM. The CDR3 protein is CASKLLSGNTIYF. Written as DNA, the CDR3 is TGTGCCAGTAAGTTACTCTCCGGAAACACCATATATTTT.

The rearrangement links TRBV27 to TRBJ2-1, with a possible D match to TRBD2 (6 bases). V shed 5 bases and J shed 2 bases, with 10 bases lying between them. CDR3 length: 14 residues. In germline, CDR1 is MNHEY, CDR2 SMNVEV (reference sequence). This CDR3 is CASSRGITYNEQFF. CDR3 sequence (DNA): TGTGCCAGCAGTCGGGGGATTACCTACAATGAGCAGTTCTTC.

This chain connects TRBV10-3 to TRBJ2-3, with D tentatively TRBD1 or TRBD2 (6 bases each). Germline lookup yields CDR1 ENHRY and CDR2 SYGVKD. Trimming took off 3 bases at V and 1 base at J, with 11 bases between the two ends. The CDR3 sequence is 15 residues long. The CDR3 DNA sequence: TGTGCCATCAGTGAAACAGGGACTGGCACAGATACGCAGTATTTT. It specifies CAISETGTGTDTQYF.

The gene calls are TRBV7-8 and TRBJ2-1, with TRBD2 matching 14 bases. The CDR3 has 18 residues. V shed 5 bases, J shed 4 bases, and the junction held 10 bases outside the gene matches. The germline CDR1 and CDR2 sequences are SGHVS and FQNEAQ. CDR3 region: CASSTPRLAGGPYNEQFF. DNA of the CDR3: TGTGCCAGCAGCACACCCCGACTAGCGGGAGGGCCTTACAATGAGCAGTTCTTC. The full variable domain, rest sourced from reference TRBV7-8 and TRBJ2-1, is GAGVSQSPRYKVAKRGQDVALRCDPISGHVSLFWYQQALGQGPEFLTYFQNEAQLDKSGLPSDRFFAERPEGSVSTLKIQRTQQEDSAVYLCASSTPRLAGGPYNEQFFGPGTRLTVL.

This rearrangement joins TRBV30 to TRBJ2-6; D not certain. Trimming pared 7 bases from V and 0 bases from J, leaving 10 bases between. Germline V lookup: CDR1 GTSNPN, CDR2 SVGIG (reference sequence). The CDR3 covers 14 residues. The DNA of the CDR3 is TGTGCCTCGAACACCTACTCTGGGGCCAACGTCCTGACTTTC. Translated: CASNTYSGANVLTF.

This clone was seen more than once but under ten times. The rearrangement joins TRBV20-1 to TRBJ1-1; the D gene is possibly TRBD1 (6 bases). CDR1 is DFQATT, CDR2 SNEGSKA, per germline (reference sequence). The CDR3 extends over 11 amino acids. Trimming removed 5 bases at V and 11 bases at J, with 15 bases between. The CDR3 DNA sequence: TGCAGTGCTCTGGGGGACACAAGGGCTTTCTTT. Translation gives CSALGDTRAFF.

This chain links TRBV5-5 with TRBJ1-4; 8 bases agree with TRBD1. Per the germline V gene, CDR1 is SGHKS and CDR2 is YYEKEE (reference sequence). CDR3 length equals 14 residues. V was clipped by 3 bases and J by 6 bases; unmatched bases: 4. CDR3 sequence (DNA): TGTGCCAGCAGCTCCGGACAGGGCGATGAAAAACTGTTTTTT. Protein sequence: CASSSGQGDEKLFF.

The V and J genes are TRBV2 and TRBJ1-3, with a possible D match to TRBD1 (5 bases). CDR1 and CDR2 from the germline V gene are SNHLY and FYNNEI. Trimming removed 6 bases from V and 0 bases from J, with 9 bases in between. The CDR3 sequence is 14 residues long. In DNA form, the CDR3 reads TGTGCCAGCAGGGGGGACGGCTCTGGAAACACCATATATTTT. It translates to CASRGDGSGNTIYF.

V usage is TRBV7-2 and J usage is TRBJ2-2; a weak D match, TRBD1 (5 bases). CDR1 SGHTA and CDR2 FQGNSA come from the germline V gene. The CDR3 sequence is 17 residues long. Trimming removed 2 bases from V and 6 bases from J, with 19 bases in between. CDR3 sequence (DNA): TGTGCCAGCAGCTTAACGGCCTTTGGGGCAGGCGCCGGGGAGCTGTTTTTT. Protein: CASSLTAFGAGAGELFF.